This record concerns one T cell receptor (beta chain) sequence. In the PCR, 60 Vbeta and 13 Jbeta primers were used. The repertoire was sequenced with immunoSEQ multiplex PCR; TCRdb's copy has only in-frame clones and lacks some. Its listing shows 38,000 or so clones. This specimen belongs to a study of cytomegalovirus exposure and HLA in healthy donors. V shed 5 bases and J 3 bases; nucleotides not matched to a gene: 3. Germline V gives CDR1 MNHNY, CDR2 SVGAGI (reference sequence). This CDR3 region has 14 residues. The source of this sequence is a man younger than 40 in good health and CMV-seronegative. V usage is TRBV6-6 and J usage is TRBJ1-3; 8 bases are a match to TRBD1. The sequencing input was PBMCs. The CDR3: CASSTTGVGNTIYF. Written as DNA, the CDR3 is TGTGCCAGCAGTACGACAGGGGTTGGAAACACCATATATTTT.